The 22 T cell receptor beta chains below all came from one sample that was sequenced in a study of OX40 agonist ivuxolimab in advanced cancers. Data came from immunoSEQ multiplex PCR; TCRdb stores just in-frame clones and leaves some out. This table has 39,000 or so clones, around nine tenths appearing once. The starting material was CD4+ or CD8+ T cells sorted from blood, obtained in a trial of the OX40 agonist ivuxolimab. These TCRs come from an adult with an advanced solid tumor such as melanoma, head and neck, liver or kidney cancer.

V and J are TRBV25-1 and TRBJ2-5, with D unresolved. V lost 3 bases, J lost 1 base, and 9 bases lay in between. This CDR3 contains 14 residues. Germline values: CDR1 MGHDK, CDR2 SYGVNS. CDR3 sequence (DNA): TGTGCCAGCAGTGAGGCAACCGTCCAAGAGACCCAGTACTTC. Protein product: CASSEATVQETQYF.

J is TRBJ2-1 and V is TRBV4-2; 10 nucleotides agree with TRBD2. CDR1 and CDR2 from the germline V gene are LGHNA and YNFKEQ. The CDR3 contains 21 residues. J lost 3 bases, V lost 4 bases, and 21 bases had no gene match. The CDR3 nucleotides are TGTGCCAGCAGCCCTCTACCGGGGCTAGCGGGGGTGGGTGAAGGCTACAATGAGCAGTTCTTC. Protein: CASSPLPGLAGVGEGYNEQFF.

The chain combines TRBV11-2 with TRBJ1-2, with 8 bases matching TRBD1. The CDR3 spans 15 residues. Germline lookup yields CDR1 SGHAT and CDR2 FQNNGV. V shed 5 bases and J 4 bases; nucleotides not matched to a gene: 9. The CDR3 protein is CASSRSGTGLYGYTF. For the CDR3, the DNA is TGTGCCAGCAGCCGATCCGGGACAGGTCTCTATGGCTACACCTTC.

The chain has TRBV29-1 and TRBJ2-1; 9 bases map to TRBD1. CDR3 length: 14 amino acids. Germline V gene sequence: CDR1 SQVTM, CDR2 ANQGSEA. With 7 bases clipped from V and 0 bases from J, the junction kept 4 bases outside the gene matches. Here the CDR3 DNA reads TGCAGCGCCCGGGGACAGGGCTCCTACAATGAGCAGTTCTTC. Encoded protein: CSARGQGSYNEQFF.

The chain carries TRBV5-4 and TRBJ1-3; 9 nucleotides align to TRBD1. V gave up 5 bases and J gave up 6 bases; unmatched junction bases: 6. Germline-derived CDR1 and CDR2 are SGHNT and YYREEE (reference sequence). This CDR3 is built from 14 residues. CDR3 residues: CASRRDREENTIYF. CDR3 DNA: TGTGCCAGCAGACGGGACAGGGAGGAAAACACCATATATTTT.

The count of this clone is one. J is TRBJ1-1 and V is TRBV5-4; D not certain. Deletions cut 0 bases from V and 5 bases from J, with 8 bases between. Per the germline V gene, CDR1 is SGHNT and CDR2 is YYREEE (reference sequence). The CDR3 is made up of 13 amino acids. CDR3 sequence reads: CASSLGGRTEAFF. CDR3 coding DNA: TGTGCCAGCAGCTTGGGGGGTCGGACTGAAGCTTTCTTT.

The chain links TRBV21-1 to TRBJ1-2. TRBV21-1 is recorded as a pseudogene. This CDR3 comprises 16 residues. The CDR3 loop reads CASSKGPRPLRDGYTF. The DNA of the CDR3 is TGTGCCAGCAGCAAAGGACCTCGACCGCTGAGGGATGGCTACACCTTC.

To note about this clone: The junction does not match germline at one end; this may be a read error. The chain combines TRBV7-3 with TRBJ2-5; tentatively, D is TRBD1 or TRBD2 (5 bases each). CDR3 length: 16 residues. The germline gives CDR1 SGHTA, CDR2 FQGTGA. CDR3 region: CASSPLGRLIQETQYF. DNA for the CDR3: TGCGCCAGCAGCCCTCTGGGACGGCTGATCCAAGAGACCCAGTACTTC.

The rearrangement joins TRBV7-9 to TRBJ1-2; tentative D call: TRBD1 (5 bases). V lost 2 bases and J 1 base, leaving 8 bases between the germline ends. CDR1 and CDR2 from the germline V gene are SEHNR and FQNEAQ (reference sequence). There are 14 residues in the CDR3. Here the CDR3 DNA reads TGTGCCAGCAGCTTACAGGGAATTAACTATGGCTACACCTTC. It specifies CASSLQGINYGYTF.

The chain employs TRBV29-1 and TRBJ2-3, with D possibly TRBD1 on 6 matching bases. The CDR3 has 12 residues. V was cut by 3 bases and J by 5 bases, with 9 bases left in between. Germline V lookup: CDR1 SQVTM, CDR2 ANQGSEA. Here the CDR3 DNA reads TGCAGCGTTGATGGACAGCTAGATACGCAGTATTTT. Translating gives CSVDGQLDTQYF.

CDR3 sequence: CATSSDTDTQYF. The CDR3, as DNA: TGTGCCACCAGTTCTGATACAGATACGCAGTATTTT. This chain joins TRBV18 and TRBJ2-3; no definite D call. Germline V gene lookup returns CDR1 KGHSH and CDR2 LQKENI. The V end lost 10 bases, the J end lost 3 bases, and 11 bases lay between the germline ends. This CDR3 region has 12 residues.

The chain is built from TRBV6-4 and TRBJ2-3; 12 bases agree with TRBD2. Germline trimming cut 6 bases from V and 2 bases from J; bases unmatched to any gene: 3. Per the germline V gene, CDR1 is MRHNA and CDR2 is SNTAGT. The CDR3 is made up of 15 amino acids. CDR3 sequence reads: CASRRTSGNTDTQYF. CDR3 coding DNA: TGTGCCAGCAGAAGGACTAGCGGGAACACAGATACGCAGTATTTT.

V usage is TRBV6-1 and J usage is TRBJ2-3; no firm D call. Germline assignment: CDR1 MNHNS and CDR2 SASEGT. V lost 1 base to trimming and J lost 7 bases, with 21 bases between them. The CDR3 covers 17 residues. The CDR3 here is CASSEDRQVRSPNTQYF. The CDR3 DNA follows: TGTGCCAGCAGTGAAGATCGGCAGGTCAGGAGTCCAAATACGCAGTATTTT.

The chain couples TRBV2 to TRBJ2-7; D ambiguous. The germline gives CDR1 SNHLY, CDR2 FYNNEI. V dropped 4 bases and J dropped 0 bases, with 10 bases sitting between them. This CDR3 has 14 residues. CDR3 coding DNA: TGTGCCAGCAGTGCTCTGGGGATCTCCTACGAGCAGTACTTC. Its protein product is CASSALGISYEQYF.

The rearrangement uses TRBV7-3 and TRBJ2-3, with D tentatively TRBD1 (5 bases). This CDR3 has 13 residues. Trimming shortened V by 6 bases and J by 1 base, and 8 bases separated the two germline ends. Germline V gene lookup returns CDR1 SGHTA and CDR2 FQGTGA. The CDR3 bases are TGTGCCAGCAGGATGACAGGCACAGATACGCAGTATTTT. This gives the protein CASRMTGTDTQYF.

The chain carries TRBV7-6 and TRBJ1-1; D gene ambiguous. The CDR3 is 13 residues long. The germline V gene encodes CDR1 SGHVS and CDR2 FNYEAQ. The ends were cut back, 4 bases at V and 1 base at J, with 7 bases in the middle. CDR3 sequence: CASSSAENTEAFF. CDR3 coding DNA: TGTGCCAGCAGCTCCGCGGAGAACACTGAAGCTTTCTTT.

This clone was seen a handful of times. This rearrangement joins TRBV6-5 to TRBJ2-7; D is tentatively TRBD1 or TRBD2 (5 bases each). Germline V lookup: CDR1 MNHEY, CDR2 SVGAGI. V was shortened by 0 bases and J by 5 bases, with 14 bases between the two germline ends. The length of the CDR3 is 15 residues. The CDR3 is CASSYSRELFHEQYF. As DNA, the CDR3 is TGTGCCAGCAGTTACTCCAGGGAGTTATTCCACGAGCAGTACTTC.

In DNA, the CDR3 is TGTGCCAGCAGCTTGGGGGGGGCAGATACGCAGTATTTT. It translates to CASSLGGADTQYF. The chain recombines TRBV5-4 with TRBJ2-3, with D possibly TRBD2 on 6 matching bases. The germline V gene encodes CDR1 SGHNT and CDR2 YYREEE (reference sequence). V was shortened by 0 bases and J by 4 bases, with 6 bases between the two germline ends. The CDR3 contains 13 residues. The full variable domain, with the rest looked up from reference TRBV5-4 and TRBJ2-3, is ETGVTQSPTHLIKTRGQQVTLRCSSQSGHNTVSWYQQALGQGPQFIFQYYREEENGRGNFPPRFSGLQFPNYSSELNVNALELDDSALYLCASSLGGADTQYFGPGTRLTVL.

By sample fraction, this clone is medium-sized. The chain employs TRBV5-1 and TRBJ1-6; 11 bases fit TRBD1. The V gene end was trimmed by 0 bases and the J gene end by 10 bases; junction bases not matched to a gene: 6. Germline CDR1 SGHRS, CDR2 YFSETQ. The length of the CDR3 is 16 residues. CDR3 protein: CASSLDGQGALSPLHF. In DNA form, the CDR3 reads TGCGCCAGCAGCTTGGATGGACAGGGGGCTCTATCACCCCTCCACTTT.

V is TRBV27 and J is TRBJ2-1, with 13 bases identical to TRBD2. This CDR3 comprises 17 residues. Germline CDR1 reads MNHEY; CDR2 reads SMNVEV (reference sequence). The V gene end was trimmed by 6 bases and the J gene end by 2 bases; junction bases not matched to a gene: 7. The CDR3 bases are TGTGCCAGCAGGCCCAGGGGACTAGCGGGACCCTACAATGAGCAGTTCTTC. Amino acid sequence: CASRPRGLAGPYNEQFF.

The V call is TRBV2, the J call TRBJ2-1; 7 bases align to TRBD2. CDR1 SNHLY and CDR2 FYNNEI come from the germline V gene. CDR3 length equals 13 residues. The trim removed 8 bases at V and 4 bases at J, leaving 5 bases unmatched. The CDR3 coding sequence is TGTGCCAGCCTACGGGGGGAGTACAATGAGCAGTTCTTC. This translates into CASLRGEYNEQFF.

The chain joins TRBV9 to TRBJ2-5; TRBD2 agrees at 12 bases. This CDR3 has 16 amino acids. V lost 4 bases, J lost 5 bases, and 9 bases stayed unmatched. Germline CDR1 is SGDLS and CDR2 is YYNGEE. The CDR3: CASSPGTSGFWETQYF. The DNA of the CDR3 is TGTGCCAGCAGCCCGGGGACTAGCGGGTTCTGGGAGACCCAGTACTTC.